These 20 T cell receptor beta chains came from one sample sequenced in a study of T cells after posttransplantation cyclophosphamide. The repertoire was sequenced with immunoSEQ multiplex PCR; TCRdb's copy has only in-frame clones and lacks some. The sample yields roughly 3,800 clones, around 80% seen once. Cyclophosphamide on days +3 and +4 followed busulfan-fludarabine conditioning and a marrow graft. The sequencing used PBMCs, collected after an allogeneic stem cell transplant with post-transplant cyclophosphamide. These receptors were obtained from a female patient aged 50-60 years who received an allogeneic stem cell transplant from a related donor, was CMV-positive, and had no GVHD. The graft donor may have given rise to some T cells.

The gene calls are TRBV15 and TRBJ2-7; maybe TRBD1 (5 bases). The germline V gene encodes CDR1 LNHNV and CDR2 YYDKDF (reference sequence). The length of the CDR3 is 14 residues. Trimming stripped 2 bases from V and 5 bases from J, with 13 bases between. For the CDR3, the DNA is TGTGCCACCAGCAGAAATTTACAGGCCCACGAGCAGTACTTC. Its protein is CATSRNLQAHEQYF.

The J gene is TRBJ2-3, the V gene TRBV18, with 7 bases fitting TRBD1. The CDR3 extends over 17 amino acids. The trim removed 3 bases at V and 2 bases at J, leaving 11 bases unmatched. In germline, CDR1 is KGHSH, CDR2 LQKENI. The CDR3 coding sequence is TGTGCCAGCTCACCTCTCCGGACAGGAGGTTACACAGATACGCAGTATTTT. Encoded protein: CASSPLRTGGYTDTQYF.

The chain couples TRBV5-1 to TRBJ2-7; weak D call: TRBD1 (6 bases). Per the germline V gene, CDR1 is SGHRS and CDR2 is YFSETQ. CDR3 length equals 15 residues. V lost 0 bases, J lost 6 bases, and 16 bases lay in between. CDR3 sequence reads: CASSLEVQGSSEQYF. The CDR3 nucleotides read TGCGCCAGCAGCTTGGAGGTTCAGGGGTCAAGCGAGCAGTACTTC.

The V call is TRBV5-1, the J call TRBJ2-1, with 9 positions matching TRBD1. Per the germline V gene, CDR1 is SGHRS and CDR2 is YFSETQ. V lost 2 bases and J lost 4; bases outside the gene matches: 4. This CDR3 comprises 15 residues. Here the CDR3 reads CASSLTGGGYNEQFF. The CDR3 nucleotides read TGCGCCAGCAGCTTAACAGGGGGCGGGTACAATGAGCAGTTCTTC.

This sequence joins TRBV19 and TRBJ2-3; a possible D gene is TRBD2 (6 bases). The germline gives CDR1 LNHDA, CDR2 SQIVND (reference sequence). CDR3 length: 15 residues. Trimming left V 1 base short and J 4 bases short, with 12 bases between. The CDR3 DNA follows: TGTGCCAGTAGTATAGGGGAGGCCAGAGCAGATACGCAGTATTTT. Amino acid sequence: CASSIGEARADTQYF. Combining the CDR3 with reference TRBV19 and TRBJ2-3 gives the whole variable domain DGGITQSPKYLFRKEGQNVTLSCEQNLNHDAMYWYRQDPGQGLRLIYYSQIVNDFQKGDIAEGYSVSREKKESFPLTVTSAQKNPTAFYLCASSIGEARADTQYFGPGTRLTVL.

J is TRBJ1-1 and V is TRBV5-5; TRBD1 matches at 8 bases. Looked up from germline, CDR1 is SGHKS and CDR2 is YYEKEE (reference sequence). With V trimmed by 0 bases and J by 2 bases, 6 bases remained unmatched. The CDR3 is made up of 16 amino acids. CDR3 protein: CASSLEGQGFNTEAFF. The CDR3 coding sequence is TGTGCCAGCAGCTTGGAAGGACAGGGTTTCAACACTGAAGCTTTCTTT.

V is TRBV5-1 and J is TRBJ2-3; 15 bases are a match to TRBD2. Per germline, CDR1 SGHRS and CDR2 YFSETQ. Losses at the gene ends were 4 bases for V and 6 bases for J; bases not matched to a gene: 6. There are 16 residues in the CDR3. CDR3 in DNA: TGCGCCAGCAGCGGGGGGACTAGCGGGAGGTACGATACGCAGTATTTT. Protein sequence: CASSGGTSGRYDTQYF.

The genes are TRBV12-5 and TRBJ1-6; tentative D call: TRBD1 (6 bases). The CDR3 has 14 amino acids. Trimming removed 6 bases at V and 10 bases at J, with 16 bases between. CDR1 LGHNT and CDR2 FRNRAP come from the germline V gene. CDR3 sequence (DNA): TGTGCTAGTGGCAGGGGAGATAAGGGGTCACCCCTCCACTTT. As protein: CASGRGDKGSPLHF.

This chain's CDR3 is CASSPIQGAVNYGYTF. The CDR3 DNA sequence: TGTGCCAGCTCACCAATCCAGGGGGCGGTGAACTATGGCTACACCTTC. The gene calls are TRBV18 and TRBJ1-2; 8 nucleotides line up with TRBD1. J lost 2 bases, V lost 2 bases, and 7 bases had no gene match. The germline CDR1 and CDR2 sequences are KGHSH and LQKENI. There are 16 residues in the CDR3.

This chain links TRBV5-1 with TRBJ2-3; TRBD2 matches 7 bases. J gave up 2 bases and V 4 bases, and 10 bases lay outside the gene matches. This CDR3 is built from 16 residues. Per the germline V gene, CDR1 is SGHRS and CDR2 is YFSETQ. CDR3 sequence (DNA): TGCGCCAGCAGCAATGGGGTCCGGGGGGTCACAGATACGCAGTATTTT. Translation: CASSNGVRGVTDTQYF. The variable domain in full, completed from reference TRBV5-1 and TRBJ2-3, reads KAGVTQTPRYLIKTRGQQVTLSCSPISGHRSVSWYQQTPGQGLQFLFEYFSETQRNKGNFPGRFSGRQFSNSRSEMNVSTLELGDSALYLCASSNGVRGVTDTQYFGPGTRLTVL.

This chain uses TRBV12-5 with TRBJ1-4; 9 nucleotides agree with TRBD1. Germline CDR1 LGHNT, CDR2 FRNRAP. Trimming cost V 1 base and J 7 bases; bases outside gene matches: 19. CDR3 length: 20 amino acids. CDR3 amino acids: CASGLALLGQGPSQREKLFF. The CDR3 bases are TGTGCTAGTGGTTTGGCCCTCCTCGGACAGGGGCCGTCCCAACGTGAAAAACTGTTTTTT.

The chain couples TRBV2 to TRBJ2-5, with D unresolved. This CDR3 is 13 amino acids long. CDR1 SNHLY and CDR2 FYNNEI come from the germline V gene. V was clipped by 7 bases and J by 1 base, with 10 bases between them. CDR3 in amino acids: CASKADIQETQYF. The CDR3 DNA follows: TGTGCCAGCAAGGCGGATATCCAAGAGACCCAGTACTTC.

The gene calls are TRBV7-9 and TRBJ1-1; D is undetermined. The V gene lost 5 bases and the J gene lost 1 base, with 14 bases spanning the gap. Germline V gives CDR1 SEHNR, CDR2 FQNEAQ (reference sequence). This CDR3 region has 15 residues. DNA for the CDR3: TGTGCCAGCAGCCCCTCGACGGGAACGAACACTGAAGCTTTCTTT. Residues: CASSPSTGTNTEAFF.

As concerns this clone: Within the sample, other DNA sequences also encode this same CDR3. The genes are TRBV7-2 and TRBJ2-5; weak D call: TRBD1 (6 bases). Germline-derived CDR1 and CDR2 are SGHTA and FQGNSA. V shed 4 bases and J shed 2 bases, with 14 bases lying between them. The CDR3 sequence is 15 residues long. The CDR3 region is CASSSRQVGQETQYF. CDR3 nucleotide sequence: TGTGCCAGCAGCTCTCGACAGGTTGGTCAAGAGACCCAGTACTTC.

The CDR3 DNA reads as TGTGCCAGCAGTGAAGGGGAGGGGGGAATCACTGAAGCTTTCTTT. Its translation is CASSEGEGGITEAFF. The rearrangement uses TRBV6-1 and TRBJ1-1; perhaps TRBD1 as D (6 bases). The V end lost 1 base, the J end lost 4 bases, and 13 bases lay between the germline ends. Germline CDR1 is MNHNS and CDR2 is SASEGT. The CDR3 runs 15 residues.

The CDR3 loop reads CATSPPRDTEAFF. CDR3 nucleotides: TGTGCCACCAGTCCCCCCCGGGACACTGAAGCTTTCTTT. The chain employs TRBV15 and TRBJ1-1; D call uncertain. The V gene lost 6 bases and the J gene lost 3 bases, with 11 bases spanning the gap. Germline CDR1 and CDR2: LNHNV and YYDKDF (reference sequence). The CDR3 sequence is 13 residues long.

The chain links TRBV19 to TRBJ1-1; the D gene is possibly TRBD1 (5 bases). The V gene lost 5 bases and the J gene lost 4 bases, with 14 bases spanning the gap. Germline values: CDR1 LNHDA, CDR2 SQIVND (reference sequence). This CDR3 has 14 amino acids. The CDR3 bases are TGTGCCAGTAGTTCCAGGGATTTGAGCACTGAAGCTTTCTTT. Translation gives CASSSRDLSTEAFF.

The J gene is TRBJ2-7, the V gene TRBV10-1; 9 nucleotides match TRBD1. With 4 bases clipped from V and 4 bases from J, the junction kept 8 bases outside the gene matches. This CDR3 spans 15 amino acids. Germline CDR1 reads WNHNN; CDR2 reads SYGVQD (reference sequence). The CDR3 region has the DNA TGCGCCAGCAGTGTGACACCGGGACAGGGATACGAGCAGTACTTC. Translation gives CASSVTPGQGYEQYF.

The rearrangement joins TRBV18 to TRBJ2-7; 13 bases are shared with TRBD2. The germline gives CDR1 KGHSH, CDR2 LQKENI. V gave up 4 bases and J gave up 0 bases; unmatched junction bases: 6. The CDR3 spans 17 residues. The DNA of the CDR3 is TGTGCCAGCTCACAGCAGACTAGCGGGGGGACCTCCTACGAGCAGTACTTC. Translation gives CASSQQTSGGTSYEQYF.

In its sample, this clone was seen once. The CDR3 protein is CASRRDRYNYEQYF. The CDR3 nucleotides are TGTGCCAGCAGGAGGGACAGGTATAACTACGAGCAGTACTTC. This chain joins TRBV2 and TRBJ2-7; 8 bases line up with TRBD1. This CDR3 has 14 amino acids. Trimming removed 6 bases from V and 3 bases from J; junction bases left unmatched: 7. Germline-derived CDR1 and CDR2 are SNHLY and FYNNEI.